This T cell receptor (beta chain) stems from a study of cytomegalovirus exposure and HLA in healthy donors. Notes on the study in general: The authors listed 150 to 200 TCR beta chains as cytomegalovirus-associated.

The germline CDR1 and CDR2 sequences are SGHAT and FQDESV (reference sequence). This CDR3 comprises 15 residues. Deletions cut 5 bases from V and 0 bases from J, with 12 bases between. Notes on this clone: Its antigen remains unknown.

Vbeta (60) and Jbeta (13) primers were used in the PCR. Here immunoSEQ multiplex PCR was the method, and the copy in TCRdb shows in-frame clones only, minus some. The sample lists 90,000 to 120,000 clones, 74% occurring once. The rearrangement uses TRBV11-1 and TRBJ2-3, with TRBD2 as a possible D gene (6 bases). The source material was PBMCs. The sequence came from a middle-aged woman in good health and CMV-seropositive. The CDR3 DNA sequence: TGTGCCAGCAGCCTAGAAGGGACTAGCACAGATACGCAGTATTTT. Protein: CASSLEGTSTDTQYF.